The count of the clone carrying this TCR beta chain is one. The CDR3 is 24 residues long. This sample is part of a study of blood T cell repertoires in COVID-19. Libraries were prepared by immunoSEQ multiplex PCR; TCRdb keeps only in-frame clonotypes and omits some of them. This table has tens of thousands of clones, about nine tenths appearing once. This clonotype originated in a human donor in a cohort sampled during active COVID-19. The material sequenced was peripheral blood. This chain links TRBV7-5 with TRBJ2-2; the table names TRBD2, a call not compared with the DNA. TRBV7-5 represents a pseudogene. CDR3 bases: TGTGTCAGAAGCTTAGCGGGGGAGACACGCACCGGGACTAGCGGGAGCGTTGGCACCGGGGAGCTGTTTTTT. Its protein is CVRSLAGETRTGTSGSVGTGELFF.